This T cell receptor beta chain was captured by sequencing in a study of cytomegalovirus exposure and HLA in healthy donors. General study points: The later analysis indicated that the majority of CMV-associated TCR beta chains appeared HLA-restricted. Earlier analysis looked at TCR beta V segments, and most were productive about 90% or about 30% of the time.

As for the donors, each was a healthy bone marrow donor. With regard to this clone: Its antigen is unknown.

PCR employed 60 Vbeta and 13 Jbeta primers. Sequencing used immunoSEQ multiplex PCR; TCRdb keeps in-frame clones, though not all of them. The table records 150,000 or so clones, approximately 72% of them present only once. The clonotype was recovered from a female donor in good health and CMV-seronegative. Specimen: PBMCs.

The CDR3 DNA reads as TGTGCCAGCAGCGTAGGGGGCGCAGGGTACGAGCAGTACTTC. Its protein product is CASSVGGAGYEQYF. The rearrangement uses TRBV9 and TRBJ2-7; tentatively, D is TRBD1 (5 bases). This CDR3 contains 14 residues. V dropped 0 bases and J dropped 4 bases, with 11 bases sitting between them. Germline V CDR1 and CDR2: SGDLS, YYNGEE.